These T cell receptor beta chains were read from a single sample in a study of blood T cell repertoires in COVID-19. Clones were sequenced by immunoSEQ multiplex PCR, and TCRdb holds only the in-frame ones, with some missing. This table holds around 100,000 clones, roughly 86% found once. Sequencing input: peripheral blood. All receptors come from a woman aged 25 to 39 with acute or convalescent COVID-19. CDR3s include the opening cysteine and the closing phenylalanine or tryptophan. D genes are given only for firm matches. The size field is filled for only some rows; it gives once, few, many or a size class.

J gene | clone size | V gene | D gene | CDR3 protein | CDR3 DNA
TRBJ1-5 | once | TRBV11-3 | NA | CASSSGVAQPQHF | TGTGCCAGCAGCTCAGGGGTAGCACAGCCCCAGCATTTT
TRBJ2-3 | once | TRBV9 | TRBD2 | CASSEASGGADDTQYF | TGTGCCAGCAGCGAGGCTAGCGGGGGGGCCGACGATACGCAGTATTTT
TRBJ1-5 | NA | TRBV2 | NA | CASTQTEHSNQPQHF | TGTGCCAGCACCCAGACAGAACATAGCAATCAGCCCCAGCATTTT
TRBJ2-7 | NA | TRBV27 | NA | CASSSVFTGSSYEQYF | TGTGCCAGCAGTTCCGTCTTCACAGGGAGTTCCTACGAGCAGTACTTC
TRBJ2-7 | NA | TRBV6-5 | NA | CASSLNRQGGYEQYF | TGTGCCAGCAGTTTAAACAGGCAAGGTGGTTACGAGCAGTACTTC
TRBJ1-1 | NA | TRBV7-9 | NA | CASSFGGDTEAFF | TGTGCCAGCAGCTTCGGAGGGGACACTGAAGCTTTCTTT
TRBJ2-6 | NA | TRBV19 | TRBD1 | CASRAGTGISGANVLTF | TGTGCCAGTAGGGCCGGGACAGGGATCTCTGGGGCCAACGTCCTGACTTTC
TRBJ2-3 | NA | TRBV6-6 | NA | CASSSTLLDRYYLADTQYF | TGTGCCAGCAGCTCCACACTCCTCGACAGGTACTATCTTGCAGATACGCAGTATTTT
TRBJ1-1 | NA | TRBV18 | NA | CASSPQENTEAFF | TGTGCCAGCTCACCTCAGGAGAACACTGAAGCTTTCTTT
TRBJ1-5 | NA | TRBV2 | TRBD1 | CASRPDRAPNQPQHF | TGTGCCAGCAGGCCGGACAGGGCACCAAATCAGCCCCAGCATTTT
TRBJ1-5 | NA | TRBV6-2/TRBV6-3 | TRBD1 | CASSLDRGTLYSNQPQHF | TGTGCCAGCAGTTTGGACAGGGGGACGCTTTATAGCAATCAGCCCCAGCATTTT
TRBJ2-1 | NA | TRBV15 | NA | CATSRVYTGSISGNEQFF | TGTGCCACCAGCAGAGTATATACAGGGTCAATCTCGGGGAATGAGCAGTTCTTC
TRBJ1-1 | once | TRBV10-3 | TRBD1 | CATRGTVNTEAFF | TGTGCCACAAGGGGGACAGTTAACACTGAAGCTTTCTTT
TRBJ1-3 | NA | TRBV7-8 | TRBD1 | CASSSGTGGWGTIYF | TGTGCCAGCAGCTCCGGGACAGGGGGCTGGGGCACCATATATTTT
TRBJ1-2 | NA | TRBV9 | NA | CASSGAGIYGYTF | TGTGCCAGCAGCGGAGCAGGGATCTATGGCTACACCTTC
TRBJ2-1 | once | TRBV9 | NA | CASSVDGSTYNEQFF | TGTGCCAGCAGCGTAGATGGGAGCACCTACAATGAGCAGTTCTTC
TRBJ2-7 | NA | TRBV25-1 | TRBD1 | CASSGGQGNEQYF | TGTGCCAGCAGTGGGGGACAGGGGAACGAGCAGTACTTC
TRBJ2-2 | NA | TRBV9 | TRBD1 | CASSTQAGGANTGELFF | TGTGCCAGCAGCACCCAAGCAGGGGGCGCGAACACCGGGGAGCTGTTTTTT
TRBJ1-1 | NA | TRBV18 | NA | CASSPPDNTLTEAFF | TGTGCCAGCTCACCACCCGACAATACCCTCACTGAAGCTTTCTTT
TRBJ1-1 | few | TRBV19 | NA | CASSITTANTEAFF | TGTGCCAGTAGTATAACGACAGCGAACACTGAAGCTTTCTTT
TRBJ1-4 | NA | TRBV19 | NA | CASSIDLMEKLFF | TGTGCCAGTAGTATAGATCTAATGGAAAAACTGTTTTTT
TRBJ2-1 | NA | TRBV7-9 | NA | CASSLYGGSYNEQFF | TGTGCCAGCAGCTTATACGGGGGCTCCTACAATGAGCAGTTCTTC
TRBJ2-7 | NA | TRBV2 | TRBD1 | CASISRGQTYYEQYF | TGTGCCAGCATTTCACGGGGACAGACGTACTACGAGCAGTACTTC
TRBJ1-5 | few | TRBV10-1 | TRBD1 | CASPRTGEVDSNQPQHF | TGCGCCAGCCCCCGGACAGGGGAGGTCGATAGCAATCAGCCCCAGCATTTT
TRBJ1-5 | once | TRBV5-1 | NA | CASSLVAGENQPQHF | TGCGCCAGCAGCTTGGTGGCAGGGGAAAATCAGCCCCAGCATTTT
TRBJ1-4 | NA | TRBV2 | NA | CASSERRDSNEKLFF | TGTGCCAGCAGTGAGAGGCGGGATTCTAATGAAAAACTGTTTTTT
TRBJ2-2 | NA | TRBV9 | NA | CASSVVSGTGELFF | TGTGCCAGCAGCGTAGTAAGCGGCACCGGGGAGCTGTTTTTT
TRBJ2-7 | NA | TRBV24-1 | NA | CATSDGSAYEQYF | TGTGCCACCAGTGATGGGAGCGCCTACGAGCAGTACTTC
TRBJ2-2 | NA | TRBV11-2 | NA | CASSFAVNTGELFF | TGTGCCAGCAGCTTTGCGGTCAACACCGGGGAGCTGTTTTTT
TRBJ1-6 | NA | TRBV14 | NA | CASSWIGSPLHF | TGTGCCAGCAGTTGGATCGGGTCACCCCTCCACTTT
TRBJ2-7 | NA | TRBV7-2 | TRBD2 | CASSSGGTSGYYEQYF | TGTGCCAGCAGTTCCGGGGGGACTAGCGGATACTACGAGCAGTACTTC
TRBJ2-7 | once | TRBV27 | TRBD1 | CASSPRQGGYEQYF | TGTGCCAGCAGTCCCCGACAGGGTGGCTACGAGCAGTACTTC
TRBJ2-7 | NA | TRBV6-5 | NA | CASNIAQGYEQYF | TGTGCCAGCAATATCGCTCAGGGATACGAGCAGTACTTC
TRBJ2-1 | NA | TRBV30 | NA | CAWSVDGILHNEQFF | TGTGCCTGGAGTGTAGACGGGATTCTCCACAATGAGCAGTTCTTC
TRBJ2-7 | NA | TRBV12-5 | NA | CASGLVRVGEQYF | TGTGCTAGTGGTTTGGTACGGGTGGGCGAGCAGTACTTC
TRBJ2-3 | NA | TRBV9 | NA | CASSARSLTDTQYF | TGTGCCAGCAGCGCCAGATCCCTCACAGATACGCAGTATTTT
TRBJ2-1 | NA | TRBV5-1 | TRBD2 | CASSFQAGVSNEQFF | TGCGCCAGCAGCTTTCAAGCGGGGGTCAGCAATGAGCAGTTCTTC
TRBJ1-5 | few | TRBV7-2 | NA | CASSPAGYNQPQHF | TGTGCCAGCAGCCCGGCGGGGTACAATCAGCCCCAGCATTTT
TRBJ1-5 | NA | TRBV27 | NA | CASSKQGFNQPQHF | TGTGCCAGCAGTAAACAGGGATTTAATCAGCCCCAGCATTTT
TRBJ1-4 | NA | TRBV28 | NA | CATQVNEKLFF | TGTGCCACACAGGTTAATGAAAAACTGTTTTTT
TRBJ2-3 | NA | TRBV13 | TRBD2 | CASSLPGTSRSDTQYF | TGTGCCAGCAGCCTTCCCGGGACTAGCCGATCAGATACGCAGTATTTT
TRBJ1-4 | NA | TRBV30 | TRBD1 | CAWATGGREKLFF | TGTGCCTGGGCGACAGGGGGCCGAGAAAAACTGTTTTTT
TRBJ2-7 | NA | TRBV6-5 | TRBD2 | CASRPGGSYEQYF | TGTGCCAGCAGACCGGGGGGCTCCTACGAGCAGTACTTC
TRBJ1-2 | NA | TRBV28 | TRBD1 | CASRTGANYGYTF | TGTGCCAGCAGAACAGGGGCTAACTATGGCTACACCTTC
TRBJ1-5 | NA | TRBV11-2 | NA | CASSSGLGDQPQHF | TGTGCCAGCAGCTCCGGCCTCGGGGATCAGCCCCAGCATTTT
TRBJ2-2 | NA | TRBV2 | NA | CASSDSPRGTGELFF | TGTGCCAGCAGTGACAGTCCGAGGGGGACCGGGGAGCTGTTTTTT
TRBJ2-7 | few | TRBV6-6 | TRBD1 | CASSSWTGTYEQYF | TGTGCCAGCAGTTCATGGACAGGTACCTACGAGCAGTACTTC
TRBJ2-3 | NA | TRBV20-1 | TRBD2 | CSASLGTSGASTDTQYF | TGCAGTGCTAGTCTAGGGACTAGCGGGGCGAGCACAGATACGCAGTATTTT
TRBJ1-2 | NA | TRBV6-5 | TRBD1 | CASRTGTYGYTF | TGTGCCAGCAGGACAGGGACTTATGGCTACACCTTC
TRBJ2-7 | few | TRBV6-5 | NA | CASSYGRGFGYEQYF | TGTGCCAGCAGTTACGGGCGGGGCTTCGGCTACGAGCAGTACTTC
TRBJ1-6 | NA | TRBV5-6 | TRBD1 | CASSLFRGQGDSPLHF | TGTGCCAGCAGCTTGTTCCGTGGACAGGGAGATTCACCCCTCCACTTT
TRBJ1-2 | few | TRBV7-9 | TRBD1 | CASIPGQGDYGYTF | TGTGCCAGCATTCCCGGACAGGGCGACTATGGCTACACCTTC
TRBJ2-3 | NA | TRBV29-1 | TRBD2 | CSAGGGDRDTQYF | TGCAGCGCTGGGGGAGGGGATAGAGATACGCAGTATTTT
TRBJ1-2 | NA | TRBV7-9 | NA | CASSETDYGYTF | TGTGCCAGCAGCGAGACAGACTATGGCTACACCTTC
TRBJ1-5 | few | TRBV2 | TRBD1 | CASSEEGAGNQPQHF | TGTGCCAGCAGTGAAGAGGGGGCTGGCAATCAGCCCCAGCATTTT
TRBJ2-3 | NA | TRBV11-2 | NA | CASSQQVGTDTQYF | TGTGCCAGCAGCCAGCAGGTGGGCACAGATACGCAGTATTTT
TRBJ1-5 | NA | TRBV12-3/TRBV12-4 | NA | CASSGGLNQPQHF | TGTGCCAGCAGTGGGGGGTTAAATCAGCCCCAGCATTTT
TRBJ2-1 | NA | TRBV27 | TRBD1 | CASSSTPPGTGIYNEQFF | TGTGCCAGCAGTTCCACACCCCCCGGGACAGGAATTTACAATGAGCAGTTCTTC
TRBJ2-3 | NA | TRBV4-1 | NA | CASSSQAIASTDTQYF | TGCGCCAGCAGCTCTCAGGCGATTGCTAGCACAGATACGCAGTATTTT
TRBJ1-5 | NA | TRBV10-3 | TRBD1 | CAISESGQGLNQPQHF | TGTGCCATCAGTGAGTCGGGACAGGGGCTGAATCAGCCCCAGCATTTT